These 7 T cell receptor beta chains were sequenced from one sample in a study of CD8+ T cells in alopecia areata. Sequencing used cDNA as its template, made by extracting RNA and reverse transcribing it. Method: immunoSEQ multiplex PCR; TCRdb's copy keeps in-frame clones and lacks some. The sample holds about 98,000 clones; roughly two fifths are singletons and the top ten take almost 0.8%. What was sequenced was CD4+ T cells sorted from blood. Receptors were obtained from a human donor with alopecia areata.

This clone turned up a few times. This chain uses TRBV23-1 with TRBJ1-1; D unclear. TRBV23-1 counts as an open reading frame of uncertain function. The CDR3 loop spans 15 amino acids. Trimming left V 1 base short and J 1 base short, with 10 bases between. This CDR3 is CASSQFRDRNTEAFF. CDR3 nucleotide sequence: TGCGCCAGCAGTCAATTCCGGGATCGGAACACTGAAGCTTTCTTT.

CDR3 amino acids: CAWSVRTGDEQFF. CDR3 coding DNA: TGTGCCTGGAGTGTACGAACTGGGGATGAGCAGTTCTTC. The genes are TRBV30 and TRBJ2-1; D is ambiguous. The CDR3 sequence is 13 residues long. V lost 0 bases and J 8 bases, leaving 11 bases between the germline ends. CDR1 is GTSNPN, CDR2 SVGIG, per germline (reference sequence).

Only a few counts were recorded for this clone. This chain connects TRBV11-2 to TRBJ2-5; maybe TRBD2 (5 bases). The germline V gene encodes CDR1 SGHAT and CDR2 FQNNGV. V was clipped by 5 bases and J by 2 bases, with 9 bases between them. CDR3 length: 13 amino acids. The CDR3 is CASSRAEQETQYF. The CDR3 region has the DNA TGTGCCAGCAGCCGAGCGGAGCAAGAGACCCAGTACTTC.

This clone was seen only a few times. The chain is built from TRBV29-1 and TRBJ1-4, with D unresolved. This CDR3 has 11 residues. CDR1 and CDR2 (germline): SQVTM, ANQGSEA. V was trimmed by 7 bases and J by 5 bases, leaving 8 bases between them. The CDR3 coding sequence is TGCAGCGCGGAAGCAAATGAAAAACTGTTTTTT. Its translation is CSAEANEKLFF.

This clone was seen more than once but under ten times. In DNA form, the CDR3 reads TGTGCCAGCAGCTCAGCGACAGGGACGAACACTGAAGCTTTCTTT. This codes for CASSSATGTNTEAFF. This chain links TRBV7-9 with TRBJ1-1; TRBD1 matches 7 bases. Germline V gene lookup returns CDR1 SEHNR and CDR2 FQNEAQ (reference sequence). Unmatched junction bases numbered 6, after V lost 4 bases and J lost 1 base. The CDR3 has 15 residues.

This rearrangement joins TRBV28 to TRBJ1-5; perhaps TRBD1 as D (5 bases). There are 15 residues in the CDR3. Trimming removed 2 bases from V and 6 bases from J, with 14 bases in between. Germline V gene lookup returns CDR1 MDHEN and CDR2 SYDVKM. CDR3 in DNA: TGTGCCAGCAGTTTAGGGACGCAAAGAAGTCAGCCCCAGCATTTT. It specifies CASSLGTQRSQPQHF.

The V gene is TRBV23-1, the J gene TRBJ1-4; D not resolved. TRBV23-1 is annotated as an ORF whose role is uncertain. This CDR3 region has 14 residues. With 4 bases removed from V and 3 bases from J, the gap between germline ends came to 9 bases. CDR3 sequence reads: CASSRTGSNEKLFF. CDR3 nucleotide sequence: TGCGCCAGCAGTCGAACCGGGTCTAATGAAAAACTGTTTTTT.